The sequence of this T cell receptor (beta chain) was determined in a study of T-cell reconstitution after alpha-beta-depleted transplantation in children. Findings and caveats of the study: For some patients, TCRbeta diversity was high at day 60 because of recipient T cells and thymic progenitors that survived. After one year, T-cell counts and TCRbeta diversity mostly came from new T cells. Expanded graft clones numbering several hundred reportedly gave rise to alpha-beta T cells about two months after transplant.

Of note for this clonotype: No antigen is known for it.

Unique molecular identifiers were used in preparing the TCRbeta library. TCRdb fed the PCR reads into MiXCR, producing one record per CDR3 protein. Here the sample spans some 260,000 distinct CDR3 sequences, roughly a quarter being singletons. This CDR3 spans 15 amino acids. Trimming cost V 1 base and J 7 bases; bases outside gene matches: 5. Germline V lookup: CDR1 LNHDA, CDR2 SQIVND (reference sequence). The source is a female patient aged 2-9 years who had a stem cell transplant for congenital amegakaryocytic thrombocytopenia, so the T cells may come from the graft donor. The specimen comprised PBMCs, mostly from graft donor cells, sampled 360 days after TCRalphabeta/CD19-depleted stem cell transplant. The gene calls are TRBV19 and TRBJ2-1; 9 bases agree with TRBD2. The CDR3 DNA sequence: TGTGCCAGTAGTATAGTTGGGACTAGCCCTAATGAGCAGTTCTTC. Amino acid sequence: CASSIVGTSPNEQFF.